Many counts were recorded for the clone carrying this T cell receptor beta chain. Its target is not known. TCRdb passed the 5' RACE reads through MiXCR, listing each CDR3 protein once. The sample shows about 240,000 distinct CDR3 sequences, roughly a tenth of them seen only once. These data come from a study of identical twins. Findings and caveats of the study: Interpretation of the results relied on cross-sectional statistical analysis and not on following the same donors. In cord blood, abundant beta clonotypes had fewer insertions; memory showed no trend.

The sequencing input was memory T cells sorted from blood. This sequence originates from a man aged 50-60 years in good health.

The CDR3 here is CASSRNYPTSGITDTQYF. DNA for the CDR3: TGTGCCAGCAGTCGGAACTACCCGACTAGCGGAATAACAGATACGCAGTATTTT. This chain joins TRBV6-1 and TRBJ2-3; 9 positions agree with TRBD2. This CDR3 has 18 residues. V shed 5 bases, J shed 3 bases, and the junction held 15 bases outside the gene matches. Germline V CDR1 and CDR2: MNHNS, SASEGT.